This T cell receptor (beta chain) was sequenced for a study of blood T cells in healthy people across ages. The authors ran a second PCR of roughly 6 to 12 cycles using a sample-barcoded 5' primer and a J-beta primer mix. TCRdb called the 5' RACE reads again in MiXCR, with one record for every CDR3 protein. Here the sample spans more than 800,000 distinct CDR3 sequences, 45% being singletons. The length of the CDR3 is 15 residues. Trimming left V 3 bases short and J 1 base short, with 11 bases between. Germline V gives CDR1 LNHDA, CDR2 SQIVND (reference sequence). This TCR was sampled from a woman between 55 and 75 years old in good health. The chain recombines TRBV19 with TRBJ2-3; possibly TRBD1 or TRBD2 for D (5 bases each). Sequencing used blood. The DNA of the CDR3 is TGTGCCAGTAGTATTGTTACGGGACGCACAGATACGCAGTATTTT. Protein: CASSIVTGRTDTQYF.